This T cell receptor beta chain was retrieved from a study of T-cell reconstitution after alpha-beta-depleted transplantation in children. V lost 6 bases, J lost 7 bases, and 9 bases lay in between. Germline V gene lookup returns CDR1 SQVTM and CDR2 ANQGSEA. The CDR3 is 10 residues long. Unique molecular identifiers were incorporated into the prepared TCRbeta library. MiXCR, run by TCRdb on the PCR reads, gives a single entry per CDR3 protein. The sample includes about 360,000 distinct CDR3 sequences, 13% seen only once; the top ten take 4.3%. Here the sequenced sample was PBMCs, taken from the stem cell graft. This chain uses TRBV29-1 with TRBJ2-5; D remains unclear. The TCR originated in a human donor who donated a stem cell graft to a child with Fanconi anemia. The CDR3 protein is CSVGPATQYF. The DNA of the CDR3 is TGCAGCGTCGGCCCGGCGACCCAGTACTTC.